The sequence of this T cell receptor beta chain was determined in a study of T cell clonality in common variable immunodeficiency. Germline assignment: CDR1 SGHDT and CDR2 YYEEEE. The CDR3 contains 13 residues. Losses at the gene ends were 4 bases for V and 4 bases for J; bases not matched to a gene: 2. Sequencing input was equivalent genomic DNA from CVID and controls. Clones were sequenced by immunoSEQ multiplex PCR, and TCRdb holds only the in-frame ones, with some missing. The sample was found to contain more than 55,000 clones, and every one recurs. A word on this clone: Antigen: not known. The CDR3 extends 3 residues past the end of the read, so its final part is completed from the germline J gene.

Study-wide results and limits: Patient heterogeneity in the CVID cohort limited correlations between repertoire features and clinical complications. CVID subjects had higher TCRbeta clonality than healthy controls, most marked in about a third. Shared TCRbeta clones were fewer between CVID subjects than controls.

Sequenced input: peripheral blood mononuclear cells. The chain carries TRBV5-6 and TRBJ1-1; TRBD1 matches 9 bases. The TCR originated in a person between 18 and 75 years old in good health. CDR3 sequence reads: CASSRDRVTEAFF. The DNA read from the CDR3 is TGTGCCAGCAGCCGGGACAGGGTCACTGAA.